A selection of T cell receptor beta chains follows, all from one sample in a study of blood T cells in healthy people across ages. TCRdb recomputed calls from the 5' RACE reads with MiXCR, one row per CDR3 protein. The sample has 2 million or so distinct CDR3 sequences; 49% are singletons. The material sequenced was blood. These TCRs come from a middle-aged woman in good health. Both conserved end residues are trimmed from each CDR3. D genes are given only for firm matches.

d_gene,v_gene,j_gene,CDR3aa
-,TRBV20-1,TRBJ2-5,SAPWDPAGETQY
-,TRBV6-2/TRBV6-3,-,ASSYNPSLETQY
-,TRBV13,TRBJ2-3,ASSLGSSVHHTDTQY
-,TRBV20-1,TRBJ2-5,SAREARQFQETQY
-,TRBV20-1,TRBJ1-4,SARDLQGGNEKLF
-,TRBV15,TRBJ2-1,ATSREGGTLGYNEQF
-,TRBV7-9,TRBJ2-5,ASSSPRTGVETQY
-,TRBV4-2,TRBJ2-5,ASSQPDREGNEQY
-,TRBV6-2/TRBV6-3,TRBJ2-3,ASSYTPSLAPMSGDTQY
-,TRBV6-5,TRBJ1-2,ASSYSYAGRTYGYT
TRBD1,TRBV10-1,TRBJ2-7,ASGDRGWEQY
-,TRBV28,-,ASISTGNHYEQY
-,TRBV20-1,TRBJ1-2,SARPSRAANYGYT
TRBD2,TRBV19,TRBJ2-3,ASSPGTRSDTQY
-,TRBV3-1,TRBJ2-7,ASSPVTGIYEQY
-,TRBV4-2,TRBJ2-3,ASSQGPGDTQY
-,TRBV7-2,TRBJ2-7,ASSLDVVSYEQY
-,TRBV12-3/TRBV12-4,TRBJ2-5,ASSLQRQQETQY
-,TRBV7-9,TRBJ2-7,ASSPKVVAVAHEQY
TRBD1,TRBV20-1,TRBJ1-2,SAVQGEGGYT
-,TRBV12-3/TRBV12-4,TRBJ2-5,ASSSIHIQETQY
TRBD2,TRBV7-3,TRBJ2-3,ASSLGLAGPGGTDTQY
TRBD2,TRBV7-2,TRBJ2-3,ASSLASGGIGTQY
-,TRBV7-3,TRBJ2-1,ASSVTLLNNEQF
-,TRBV20-1,TRBJ1-5,SAEDGDSNQPQH
-,TRBV7-9,TRBJ1-4,ASSLGSPGEKLF
-,TRBV6-2/TRBV6-3,TRBJ2-7,ASSYRQITYEQY
-,TRBV7-2,TRBJ2-1,ASSLPRQGNEQF
-,TRBV5-5,TRBJ2-7,ASSFAGWVQY
TRBD2,TRBV14,TRBJ2-1,ASSQEAGTSYNEQF
-,TRBV4-2,TRBJ1-5,ASSQDTWSGDSNQPQH
TRBD2,TRBV7-2,TRBJ2-1,ASSSVAGGEQF
-,TRBV5-1,TRBJ2-1,ASSFQDNEQF
-,TRBV29-1,TRBJ2-1,SVPKGGQGVSAPFFYNEQF
-,TRBV28,TRBJ2-5,ASSDTEGPQETQY